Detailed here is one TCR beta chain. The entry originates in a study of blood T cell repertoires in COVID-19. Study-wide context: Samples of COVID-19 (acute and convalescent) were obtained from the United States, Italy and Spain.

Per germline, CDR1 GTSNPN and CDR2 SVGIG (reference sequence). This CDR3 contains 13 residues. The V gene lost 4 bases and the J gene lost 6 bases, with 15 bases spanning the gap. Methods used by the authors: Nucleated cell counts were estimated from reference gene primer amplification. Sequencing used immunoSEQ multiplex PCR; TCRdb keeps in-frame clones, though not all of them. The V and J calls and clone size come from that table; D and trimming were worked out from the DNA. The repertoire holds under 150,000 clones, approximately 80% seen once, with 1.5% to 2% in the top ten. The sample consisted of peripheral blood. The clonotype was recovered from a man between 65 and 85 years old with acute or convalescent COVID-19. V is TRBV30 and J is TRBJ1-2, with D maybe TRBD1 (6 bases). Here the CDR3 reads CAWKRDRPHGYTF. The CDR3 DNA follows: TGTGCCTGGAAGAGAGACAGGCCCCATGGCTACACCTTC.